The source of this T cell receptor beta chain is a study of identical twins. Germline assignment: CDR1 LGHNA and CDR2 YNFKEQ. The length of the CDR3 is 14 residues. Trimming took 2 bases from V and 8 from J; bases not matched to a gene: 6. MiXCR, applied by TCRdb to the 5' RACE reads, yields one record per CDR3 protein. Of hundreds of thousands of distinct CDR3 sequences in the sample, more than 6.5% were seen once. The same data also contributed to another study, on yellow fever vaccine responses in identical twins.

This TCR derives from a woman in her late teens or twenties in good health. The chain uses TRBV4-2 and TRBJ2-1; 7 bases match TRBD2. The sequencing sample was made of PBMCs. The CDR3 nucleotides are TGTGCCAGCAGCCAAAGCCTACTAGCGCATGAGCAGTTCTTC. Translation gives CASSQSLLAHEQFF.